A single sample gave rise to the 26 T cell receptor beta chains below, sequenced in a study of blood T cells in healthy people across ages. Using a J-beta primer mix together with a sample-barcoded 5' primer, a second PCR was run for about 6 to 11 cycles. TCRdb re-derived calls from the 5' RACE reads in MiXCR, one entry per CDR3 protein. This sample has about 1.4 million distinct CDR3 sequences; roughly 60% occur once, and the top ten carry roughly 6.3%. Material for sequencing was blood. These receptors came from a man between 18 and 35 years old in good health.

The chain carries TRBV6-1 and TRBJ1-1; D remains unclear. CDR3 length: 10 residues. Germline values: CDR1 MNHNS, CDR2 SASEGT. V was trimmed by 3 bases and J by 7 bases, leaving 3 bases between them. CDR3 in DNA: TGTGCCAGCAGTGATATTGAAGCTTTCTTT. It is translated as CASSDIEAFF.

This chain links TRBV2 with TRBJ2-4, with a weak D call TRBD1 (5 bases). Per the germline V gene, CDR1 is SNHLY and CDR2 is FYNNEI. The germline V and J ends were trimmed by 6 bases and 8 bases, with 11 bases remaining between them. The CDR3 runs to 12 residues. DNA of the CDR3: TGTGCCAGCAGGGCAGGGATGGACATTCAGTACTTC. Amino acids: CASRAGMDIQYF.

This chain links TRBV7-9 with TRBJ2-1; no clear D. CDR1 and CDR2 (germline): SEHNR, FQNEAQ (reference sequence). This CDR3 contains 16 residues. Trimming pared 8 bases from V and 10 bases from J, leaving 27 bases between. In DNA form, the CDR3 reads TGTGCCAGCCCCCCGGCCATCTTCCTCCAGGTTGAGGAGCAGTTCTTC. This gives the protein CASPPAIFLQVEEQFF.

This clonotype was picked up a small number of times. J is TRBJ2-7 and V is TRBV29-1, with 9 bases fitting TRBD1. V gave up 1 base and J gave up 1 base; unmatched junction bases: 2. Germline V gene sequence: CDR1 SQVTM, CDR2 ANQGSEA. The CDR3 extends over 14 amino acids. The CDR3 spells CSVEAGTGSYEQYF. The CDR3 nucleotides are TGCAGCGTTGAAGCTGGGACAGGGTCCTACGAGCAGTACTTC.

The chain uses TRBV4-1 and TRBJ1-4; D is possibly TRBD1 (5 bases). The V end lost 4 bases, the J end lost 6 bases, and 18 bases lay between the germline ends. The CDR3 is 16 residues long. Germline-derived CDR1 and CDR2 are MGHRA and YSYEKL. CDR3 amino acids: CASSPHRGRRDEKLFF. CDR3 nucleotide sequence: TGCGCCAGCAGCCCTCACCGGGGCAGGCGGGATGAAAAACTGTTTTTT.

A remark on this clonotype: A read error may account for a junction end that differs from germline. The rearrangement uses TRBV15 and TRBJ1-1; D uncertain. Looked up from germline, CDR1 is LNHNV and CDR2 is YYDKDF (reference sequence). The CDR3 contains 12 residues. CDR3 sequence reads: CATSGEPPEAFF. Written as DNA, the CDR3 is TGTGCCACCAGCGGAGAACCGCCTGAAGCTTTCTTT.

A few counts support this clonotype. The V and J genes are TRBV29-1 and TRBJ1-2; D is ambiguous. From germline, CDR1 is SQVTM and CDR2 ANQGSEA. Trimming stripped 7 bases from V and 2 bases from J, with 14 bases between. CDR3 size: 13 residues. CDR3 sequence reads: CSAAPVGNYGYTF. CDR3 nucleotides: TGCAGCGCGGCCCCGGTGGGGAACTATGGCTACACCTTC.

The chain joins TRBV5-1 to TRBJ1-1; 11 bases align to TRBD1. Germline lookup yields CDR1 SGHRS and CDR2 YFSETQ. The length of the CDR3 is 15 residues. V lost 3 bases to trimming and J lost 4 bases; unmatched junction nucleotides: 5. DNA for the CDR3: TGCGCCAGCAGCTCACTGGGACAGGGGGGCACTGAAGCTTTCTTT. The encoded protein is CASSSLGQGGTEAFF.

Only a few counts were recorded for this clonotype. The chain recombines TRBV5-1 with TRBJ2-1; unclear D gene. The CDR3 covers 15 residues. V gave up 6 bases and J gave up 2 bases, with 15 bases separating them. Germline V lookup: CDR1 SGHRS, CDR2 YFSETQ. This CDR3 is CASTPRGSAYNEQFF. For the CDR3, the DNA is TGCGCCAGCACCCCGAGAGGCTCTGCCTACAATGAGCAGTTCTTC.

J is TRBJ2-5 and V is TRBV5-1, with 14 bases fitting TRBD2. With V trimmed by 5 bases and J by 5 bases, 11 bases remained unmatched. CDR1 and CDR2 (germline): SGHRS, YFSETQ. This CDR3 region has 17 residues. DNA of the CDR3: TGCGCCAGCAGTTCGGTCGGACTAGCGGGGGGCGTCGAGACCCAGTACTTC. It yields the protein CASSSVGLAGGVETQYF.

This clonotype was seen more than once but under ten times. The rearrangement joins TRBV2 to TRBJ2-4; 10 positions match TRBD2. In germline, CDR1 is SNHLY, CDR2 FYNNEI. This CDR3 is 14 amino acids long. V shed 7 bases, J shed 13 bases, and the junction held 13 bases outside the gene matches. The DNA for the CDR3 is TGTGCCAGCAAATCGGGACTAGCGATTGTAGAGCAGTACTTC. It encodes CASKSGLAIVEQYF.

The CDR3 reads CASSGTSGFYNEQFF. The CDR3 DNA reads as TGTGCCAGCAGTGGGACTAGCGGGTTTTACAATGAGCAGTTCTTC. This chain links TRBV28 with TRBJ2-1; 12 nucleotides agree with TRBD2. V trimming: 5 bases; J trimming: 4 bases; junction bases outside the gene matches: 3. CDR3 length equals 15 residues. CDR1 is MDHEN and CDR2 is SYDVKM in the germline V gene.

This sequence joins TRBV6-5 and TRBJ2-3; D is uncertain. The CDR3 runs to 16 residues. Per the germline V gene, CDR1 is MNHEY and CDR2 is SVGAGI. V lost 6 bases to trimming and J lost 0 bases, with 16 bases between them. The CDR3: CASSSRRRTSTDTQYF. The CDR3 nucleotides are TGTGCCAGCAGCTCCCGCAGGCGAACTAGCACAGATACGCAGTATTTT.

This clonotype appeared a few times. The chain has TRBV6-5 and TRBJ2-4, with 9 positions matching TRBD1. The DNA end is more similar to TRBJ2-7, so the J call may be wrong. This CDR3 has 14 amino acids. Germline V gene data show CDR1 as MNHEY and CDR2 as SVGAGI. The CDR3 DNA is TGTGCCAGCCGGGGACAGGGAGGATCATACGAGCAGTACTTC. It is translated as CASRGQGGSYEQYF.

V usage is TRBV12-3 or TRBV12-4 and J usage is TRBJ1-1; tentative D call: TRBD1 (6 bases). Trimming took off 6 bases at V and 11 bases at J, with 16 bases between the two ends. The CDR3 has 12 residues. CDR3 bases: TGTGCCAGCAGCCCCAACAGGGCAGTTGCTTTCTTT. Translating gives CASSPNRAVAFF.

This clonotype was counted only a few times. V is TRBV12-3 or TRBV12-4 and J is TRBJ2-5, with 9 bases that match TRBD1. The CDR3 is made up of 12 amino acids. The junction had 5 bases not matched to a gene; V was cut back by 8 bases and J by 7 bases. CDR3 sequence reads: CASRETGGTQYF. For the CDR3, the DNA is TGTGCCAGCCGGGAGACAGGGGGGACCCAGTACTTC.

The J gene is TRBJ1-6, the V gene TRBV12-5; possible D gene TRBD1, 5 bases. The CDR3 has 17 residues. Germline V gene sequence: CDR1 LGHNT, CDR2 FRNRAP. V lost 4 bases and J lost 2, with 15 bases in between. The CDR3 region has the DNA TGTGCTAGTGGTTCCACCGAGGGACCACCCTATAATTCACCCCTCCACTTT. Protein: CASGSTEGPPYNSPLHF.

The chain is built from TRBV5-1 and TRBJ2-3; 9 nucleotides line up with TRBD2. This CDR3 has 17 residues. V shed 0 bases, J shed 4 bases, and the junction held 9 bases outside the gene matches. The germline CDR1 and CDR2 sequences are SGHRS and YFSETQ. CDR3 amino acids: CASSLGLAASRADTQYF. CDR3 coding DNA: TGCGCCAGCAGCTTGGGACTAGCGGCCTCGAGGGCAGATACGCAGTATTTT.

This clonotype was seen a handful of times. The J gene is TRBJ2-7, the V gene TRBV29-1, with D perhaps TRBD2 (5 bases). The CDR3 totals 16 residues. The ends were cut back, 1 base at V and 1 base at J, with 17 bases in the middle. Germline V lookup: CDR1 SQVTM, CDR2 ANQGSEA. CDR3 region: CSVEARSGRASYEQYF. In nucleotides, the CDR3 is TGCAGCGTTGAAGCCCGATCTGGGCGGGCATCCTACGAGCAGTACTTC.

The gene calls are TRBV12-3 or TRBV12-4 and TRBJ2-3; the D is unclear. V lost 7 bases and J lost 4, with 12 bases in between. The CDR3 has 13 amino acids. The CDR3 DNA follows: TGTGCCAGCAACCCCCTTGGGGCAGATACGCAGTATTTT. It translates to CASNPLGADTQYF.

Comment on this clonotype: One end of the junction varies from germline; a read error may be responsible. The rearrangement joins TRBV29-1 to TRBJ2-7, with 10 nucleotides matching TRBD1. This CDR3 contains 15 residues. CDR1 is SQVTM, CDR2 ANQGSEA, per germline. This CDR3 is CSVDLGDRGKYGQYF. The CDR3 bases are TGCAGCGTTGATCTTGGGGACAGGGGTAAATACGGGCAGTACTTC.

This sequence joins TRBV7-4 and TRBJ1-1; D perhaps matches TRBD1 (5 bases). CDR1 is SGHVT, CDR2 SQSDAQ, per germline. Trimming removed 1 base at V and 1 base at J, with 25 bases between. CDR3 length: 20 amino acids. CDR3 DNA: TGTGCCAGCAGCTTAGAACCCTCTCGGGGACCTCGAGGGGAGAACACTGAAGCTTTCTTT. Protein sequence: CASSLEPSRGPRGENTEAFF.

This clonotype was counted only a few times. CDR3 in amino acids: CASSLDFFYEQYF. DNA for the CDR3: TGCGCCAGCAGCTTGGATTTTTTCTACGAGCAGTACTTC. The V and J genes are TRBV5-1 and TRBJ2-7; no definite D call. CDR1 is SGHRS and CDR2 is YFSETQ in the germline V gene. CDR3 length: 13 residues. Trimming shortened V by 0 bases and J by 3 bases, and 7 bases separated the two germline ends.

Many counts were recorded for this clonotype. The chain uses TRBV28 and TRBJ1-6, with D possibly matching TRBD1 (5 bases). V lost 3 bases to trimming and J lost 4 bases, with 7 bases between them. Germline CDR1 MDHEN, CDR2 SYDVKM. The CDR3 totals 14 residues. The CDR3 spells CASSLGQYNSPLHF. The CDR3 DNA is TGTGCCAGCAGTTTGGGGCAGTATAATTCACCCCTCCACTTT.

V gene TRBV6-4 combines with J gene TRBJ2-7; 7 positions match TRBD2. The CDR3 is 11 amino acids. Trimming cost V 7 bases and J 6 bases; bases outside gene matches: 3. CDR1 MRHNA and CDR2 SNTAGT come from the germline V gene. In DNA form, the CDR3 reads TGTGCCAGCACCACGGGGGGCGAGCAGTACTTC. It is translated as CASTTGGEQYF.

V usage is TRBV29-1 and J usage is TRBJ2-5; TRBD2 matches at 8 bases. With 7 bases clipped from V and 4 bases from J, the junction kept 2 bases outside the gene matches. The CDR3 length is 11 residues. Germline V gene lookup returns CDR1 SQVTM and CDR2 ANQGSEA. This CDR3 reads CSAGGAETQYF. DNA of the CDR3: TGCAGCGCCGGGGGGGCAGAGACCCAGTACTTC.